The 30 T cell receptor beta chains below were found in one sample sequenced in a study of T cell repertoires in cytomegalovirus infection (dated by TCRdb to the late 2010s). The sequencer was an Illumina HiSeq 1500. In TCRdb, the public reads were trimmed at Q25 with fastp and aligned with MiXCR, with productive beta chains retained. Each CDR3 protein appears once, grouped with its most common genes and DNA. This sample comprises under 800,000 distinct CDR3 sequences, 20% to 25% of them detected only once. The ten largest account for 8% of the sample. The specimen sequenced was CD8+ T cells from PBMCs. Every receptor here comes from a human donor in good health (CMV status not recorded). Some clones in this sample may be carry-over from other donors' samples.

The chain employs TRBV9 and TRBJ2-7; D unresolved. Per germline, CDR1 SGDLS and CDR2 YYNGEE. With 0 bases removed from V and 0 bases from J, the gap between germline ends came to 7 bases. CDR3 size: 14 residues. The CDR3 DNA sequence: TGTGCCAGCAGCGTAGATGACAACTCCTACGAGCAGTACTTC. Translation: CASSVDDNSYEQYF.

Remarks on this clonotype: Since no conserved phenylalanine or tryptophan closes the CDR3, a read error is the likely cause. This chain connects TRBV29-1 to TRBJ2-1, with 9 bases fitting TRBD1. The CDR3 covers 14 residues. The trim removed 4 bases at V and 6 bases at J, leaving 7 bases unmatched. Germline values: CDR1 SQVTM, CDR2 ANQGSEA. CDR3 protein: CSVVSGTGRNEQFY. The CDR3, as DNA: TGCAGCGTTGTGTCAGGGACAGGGCGCAATGAGCAGTTCTAC.

This clonotype occurred many times. V gene TRBV4-1 combines with J gene TRBJ1-6; TRBD1 might be the D (6 bases). The CDR3 has 15 residues. Germline V gives CDR1 MGHRA, CDR2 YSYEKL. With 1 base removed from V and 6 bases from J, the gap between germline ends came to 10 bases. The CDR3 DNA follows: TGCGCCAGCAGCCAAGGACAGGTGCTTAATTCACCCCTCCACTTT. Its protein is CASSQGQVLNSPLHF.

J is TRBJ2-5 and V is TRBV4-3; 7 bases align to TRBD2. The CDR3 loop spans 15 amino acids. Germline loops: CDR1 LGHNA, CDR2 YSLEER. Losses at the gene ends were 4 bases for V and 2 bases for J; bases not matched to a gene: 7. CDR3 DNA: TGCGCCAGCAGCCGAGATCTAGCGGAGCAAGAGACCCAGTACTTC. This translates into CASSRDLAEQETQYF.

The gene calls are TRBV7-9 and TRBJ2-7, with no clear D. From germline, CDR1 is SEHNR and CDR2 FQNEAQ (reference sequence). The CDR3 has 12 residues. V was pared by 4 bases and J by 6 bases, with 10 bases between. CDR3 in DNA: TGTGCCAGCAGCTCCGGTCTAGGCGAGCAGTACGTC. Translating gives CASSSGLGEQYV.

This clonotype was seen only a few times. This chain connects TRBV10-3 to TRBJ2-3; 9 bases line up with TRBD2. The V gene's germline CDR1 is ENHRY and CDR2 SYGVKD. There are 16 residues in the CDR3. V lost 6 bases and J lost 6; bases outside the gene matches: 13. The CDR3 DNA reads TGTGCCATCAGGAGAACCCTGAGCGGGGGGCTGGATACGCAGTATTTT. Residues: CAIRRTLSGGLDTQYF.

This clonotype was counted only a few times. The V and J genes are TRBV6-1 and TRBJ2-1, with a tentative D call TRBD2 (5 bases). V shed 7 bases and J shed 3 bases, with 16 bases lying between them. CDR1 is MNHNS and CDR2 is SASEGT in the germline V gene. The CDR3 consists of 15 residues. CDR3 region: CASTLLVGSYNEQFF. CDR3 in DNA: TGTGCCAGCACCCTTTTGGTGGGGAGCTACAATGAGCAGTTCTTC.

The rearrangement joins TRBV12-3 or TRBV12-4 to TRBJ1-4; 7 nucleotides match TRBD1. The V gene end was trimmed by 2 bases and the J gene end by 6 bases; junction bases not matched to a gene: 3. CDR3 length: 14 residues. CDR3 in amino acids: CASSLRTGYEKLFF. The CDR3 nucleotides read TGTGCCAGCAGTTTACGGACAGGCTATGAAAAACTGTTTTTT.

This chain joins TRBV29-1 and TRBJ2-1; 10 positions agree with TRBD1. The germline V gene encodes CDR1 SQVTM and CDR2 ANQGSEA. J gave up 9 bases and V 3 bases, and 5 bases lay outside the gene matches. The CDR3 is 13 residues long. The CDR3 coding sequence is TGCAGCGTTGAGGAGACAGGGGGCGGTGAGCAGTTCTTC. This codes for CSVEETGGGEQFF.

This clonotype turned up a few times. The chain has TRBV7-9 and TRBJ2-5; D possibly corresponds to TRBD1 (6 bases). V lost 4 bases and J lost 5, with 11 bases in between. The CDR3 is 13 residues long. In germline, CDR1 is SEHNR, CDR2 FQNEAQ (reference sequence). CDR3 amino acids: CASSSTGRETQYF. In DNA, the CDR3 is TGTGCCAGCAGCTCGACAGGAAGGGAGACCCAGTACTTC.

V is TRBV18 and J is TRBJ1-4; D is uncertain. Trimming removed 3 bases at V and 5 bases at J, with 16 bases between. The CDR3 has 16 residues. CDR1 is KGHSH, CDR2 LQKENI, per germline. The chain's CDR3 is CASSPSSSGPNEKLFF. For the CDR3, the DNA is TGTGCCAGCTCACCCTCATCCTCAGGTCCCAATGAAAAACTGTTTTTT. The full variable domain, completed using reference TRBV18 and TRBJ1-4, is NAGVMQNPRHLVRRRGQEARLRCSPMKGHSHVYWYRQLPEEGLKFMVYLQKENIIDESGMPKERFSAEFPKEGPSILRIQQVVRGDSAAYFCASSPSSSGPNEKLFFGSGTQLSVL.

This clonotype was seen only a few times. The chain couples TRBV6-2 or TRBV6-3 to TRBJ1-1, with a possible D match to TRBD1 (6 bases). The germline V gene has CDR1 MNHEY and CDR2 SVGEGT. The CDR3 is made up of 15 amino acids. Trimming pared 7 bases from V and 5 bases from J, leaving 20 bases between. In nucleotides, the CDR3 is TGTGCCAGCACCCAGACCGGGACACGTAGGACTGAAGCTTTCTTT. It codes for CASTQTGTRRTEAFF.

This clonotype was detected ten times or more. The V gene is TRBV28, the J gene TRBJ1-1; 9 bases align to TRBD1. The V gene's germline CDR1 is MDHEN and CDR2 SYDVKM. The CDR3 is made up of 14 amino acids. Trimming removed 2 bases from V and 5 bases from J; junction bases left unmatched: 3. DNA of the CDR3: TGTGCCAGCAGTTTACTGACAGGGGGTACTGAAGCTTTCTTT. This codes for CASSLLTGGTEAFF. Full variable domain (missing parts from reference TRBV28 and TRBJ1-1): DVKVTQSSRYLVKRTGEKVFLECVQDMDHENMFWYRQDPGLGLRLIYFSYDVKMKEKGDIPEGYSVSREKKERFSLILESASTNQTSMYLCASSLLTGGTEAFFGQGTRLTVV.

This clonotype occurred many times. The V gene is TRBV7-8, the J gene TRBJ2-3; 14 bases match TRBD2. With 5 bases clipped from V and 4 bases from J, the junction kept 5 bases outside the gene matches. CDR1 and CDR2 (germline): SGHVS, FQNEAQ. The CDR3 covers 16 residues. CDR3 bases: TGTGCCAGCAGCCAATGGACTAGCGGGGGGTCAGATACGCAGTATTTT. Translation: CASSQWTSGGSDTQYF.

This clonotype was seen ten or more times. This sequence joins TRBV6-1 and TRBJ1-1; D is possibly TRBD1 (5 bases). The CDR3 is made up of 15 amino acids. The V end was cut by 5 bases, the J end by 1 base, with 14 bases between. CDR1 is MNHNS, CDR2 SASEGT, per germline. This chain's CDR3 is CASSLSGTANTEAFF. CDR3 nucleotides: TGTGCCAGCAGTTTATCCGGGACCGCGAACACTGAAGCTTTCTTT.

This clonotype was detected only once. Possible read error: a much larger clone is one base away. The CDR3 DNA is TGTGTCAGCAGCTTATATTGGGGGGAAGCTTTCTTT. Translated: CVSSLYWGEAFF. This chain connects TRBV7-6 to TRBJ1-1; possibly TRBD1 for D (5 bases). Germline CDR1 is SGHVS and CDR2 is FNYEAQ. The CDR3 has 12 amino acids.

This clonotype was observed a few times. CDR3 in amino acids: CASMKPPGGSYEQYF. DNA of the CDR3: TGTGCCAGCATGAAACCCCCAGGGGGGTCCTACGAGCAGTACTTC. The chain combines TRBV6-1 with TRBJ2-7, with D perhaps TRBD1 (7 bases). Trimming took off 7 bases at V and 1 base at J, with 17 bases between the two ends. In germline, CDR1 is MNHNS, CDR2 SASEGT. The CDR3 runs 15 residues.

This clonotype turned up a few times. The gene calls are TRBV11-2 and TRBJ2-5; D could derive from TRBD1 or TRBD2 (6 bases each). The CDR3 extends over 14 amino acids. The V gene lost 0 bases and the J gene lost 5 bases, with 10 bases spanning the gap. Germline V gives CDR1 SGHAT, CDR2 FQNNGV. Here the CDR3 reads CASSLDGGPETQYF. The CDR3 DNA reads as TGTGCCAGCAGCTTAGATGGGGGGCCGGAGACCCAGTACTTC.

This clonotype was recorded many times. The genes are TRBV7-3 and TRBJ2-3; D may match TRBD1 or TRBD2 (5 bases each). The CDR3 has 15 residues. V lost 2 bases and J 4 bases, leaving 13 bases between the germline ends. Germline loops: CDR1 SGHTA, CDR2 FQGTGA. The CDR3 here is CASSLAGTSPDTQYF. The DNA for the CDR3 is TGTGCCAGCAGCTTAGCCGGGACCTCCCCAGATACGCAGTATTTT.

The V and J genes are TRBV6-2 or TRBV6-3 and TRBJ2-1; 8 bases agree with TRBD2. V shed 2 bases, J shed 6 bases, and the junction held 6 bases outside the gene matches. CDR1 is MNHEY, CDR2 SVGEGT, per germline. The CDR3 runs 15 residues. CDR3 sequence: CASSYGAGGSNEQFF. In DNA, the CDR3 is TGTGCCAGCAGTTACGGGGCGGGGGGTAGCAATGAGCAGTTCTTC.

This clonotype was seen ten or more times. The genes are TRBV7-6 and TRBJ1-1, with D unresolved. Trimming stripped 5 bases from V and 6 bases from J, with 10 bases between. Germline V lookup: CDR1 SGHVS, CDR2 FNYEAQ. The CDR3 is made up of 12 amino acids. The CDR3 spells CASSLIGAEAFF. DNA for the CDR3: TGTGCCAGCAGCCTAATCGGGGCTGAAGCTTTCTTT.

This clonotype was seen more than once but under ten times. The chain recombines TRBV19 with TRBJ1-5, with D tentatively TRBD1 (5 bases). This CDR3 comprises 12 residues. Trimming removed 5 bases from V and 7 bases from J, with 9 bases in between. CDR1 and CDR2 from the germline V gene are LNHDA and SQIVND (reference sequence). CDR3 sequence: CASSWQGQPQHF. CDR3 DNA: TGTGCCAGTAGTTGGCAGGGACAGCCCCAGCATTTT.

A few counts support this clonotype. CDR3 amino acids: CASSGRAGQTEQFF. The CDR3 DNA is TGTGCCAGCAGTGGGCGAGCAGGTCAGACTGAGCAGTTCTTC. The chain has TRBV27 and TRBJ2-1; the D is unclear. This CDR3 comprises 14 residues. The V end was cut by 5 bases, the J end by 9 bases, with 17 bases between. Germline V gives CDR1 MNHEY, CDR2 SMNVEV (reference sequence).

The gene calls are TRBV7-4 and TRBJ2-7; no reliable D call. The germline gives CDR1 SGHVT, CDR2 SQSDAQ. Trimming left V 0 bases short and J 7 bases short, with 10 bases between. The CDR3 covers 13 residues. The DNA of the CDR3 is TGTGCCAGCAGCTTAGCAAAGTTCAATGAGCAGTACGTC. Translated, it gives CASSLAKFNEQYV.

The chain couples TRBV9 to TRBJ2-7, with D unresolved. The CDR3 is 18 amino acids. Between the trimmed V and J ends, which lost 0 bases and 3 bases, there was a span of 22 bases. The germline V gene encodes CDR1 SGDLS and CDR2 YYNGEE. The CDR3 DNA reads as TGTGCCAGCAGCGTAGAGTCAAAGTTTTCTTCAATTGTCTACGAGCAGTACTTC. Its protein product is CASSVESKFSSIVYEQYF.

This clonotype was found once. The junction departs from germline at one end; a sequencing error may be responsible. The gene calls are TRBV7-9 and TRBJ1-1; 9 bases fit TRBD1. Germline V gives CDR1 SEHNR, CDR2 FQNEAQ (reference sequence). The CDR3 covers 15 residues. CDR3 residues: CVSSITGGLWTEAFF. CDR3 bases: TGTGTCAGCAGCATTACAGGGGGCTTGTGGACTGAAGCTTTCTTT.

This chain uses TRBV20-1 with TRBJ2-7, with TRBD1 identical over 8 bases. The CDR3 length is 12 residues. With V trimmed by 6 bases and J by 3 bases, 4 bases remained unmatched. Germline V lookup: CDR1 DFQATT, CDR2 SNEGSKA (reference sequence). The CDR3 is CSARGQDYEQYF. The CDR3 DNA is TGCAGTGCGAGGGGACAGGACTACGAGCAGTACTTC.

This clonotype has a count of ten or more. The chain is built from TRBV7-9 and TRBJ2-3, with TRBD1 as a possible D gene (6 bases). Germline V lookup: CDR1 SEHNR, CDR2 FQNEAQ (reference sequence). The CDR3 extends over 14 amino acids. V lost 5 bases, J lost 6 bases, and 15 bases lay in between. CDR3 coding DNA: TGTGCCAGCAGCCCCGGACAGTGGACCGATACGCAGTATTTT. Protein product: CASSPGQWTDTQYF.

To note about this clonotype: This may be a read error, as it is one base from a much larger clone. V is TRBV7-2 and J is TRBJ2-2; D unresolved. CDR1 and CDR2 (germline): SGHTA, FQGNSA. This CDR3 region has 14 residues. Written as DNA, the CDR3 is TGTGCCAACAGCTTAAATAGGCTCACCGGGGAGCTGTTTTTT. It specifies CANSLNRLTGELFF. The full variable domain, in which reference TRBV7-2 and TRBJ2-2 provide the parts outside the CDR3, is GAGVSQSPSNKVTEKGKDVELRCDPISGHTALYWYRQSLGQGLEFLIYFQGNSAPDKSGLPSDRFSAERTGGSVSTLTIQRTQQEDSAVYLCANSLNRLTGELFFGEGSRLTVL.

This clonotype was picked up one time. This sequence joins TRBV14 and TRBJ1-2; D not resolved. Trimming stripped 0 bases from V and 4 bases from J, with 12 bases between. The V gene's germline CDR1 is SGHDN and CDR2 FVKESK. The CDR3 consists of 15 residues. The CDR3, as DNA: TGTGCCAGCAGCCAAGACAGCGGTACAGTCTATGGCTACACCTTC. Its translation: CASSQDSGTVYGYTF.